This paragraph covers one T cell receptor (beta chain) sequence. Its specificity is not known. A junction end diverges from the germline sequence, so it may reflect a read error. TCRbeta libraries were built with three rounds of nested PCR, modified from ARM-PCR. TCRdb used MiXCR to reprocess the multiplex PCR reads, holding one entry per CDR3 protein. The table has under 100,000 distinct CDR3 sequences, approximately 68% seen once. No cell sorting was done before RNA was extracted from the tissue. Between August and November 2014, newly diagnosed, chemotherapy-naive lung cancer patients underwent thoracic surgery in China. The source of the sample is a study of tumor and adjacent non-tumor tissue in lung cancer. Overall study: The patients, approximately 9 men and 4 to 6 women, were roughly 31 to 85 with stage I to III disease. Notes on the study in general: Top 100 clones took a larger repertoire share in normal lung.

The CDR3 runs to 14 residues. CDR1 is SQVTM and CDR2 is ANQGSEA in the germline V gene. The rearrangement links TRBV29-1 to TRBJ2-1; TRBD2 matches at 9 bases. This TCR was sampled from a woman between 70 and 85 years old with non-small cell lung cancer. The specimen was lung tumor tissue. CDR3 protein: CSVYGTSRGNVQFF. In DNA, the CDR3 is TGCAGCGTCTACGGGACTAGCAGGGGCAATGTGCAGTTCTTC.